These 23 T cell receptor beta chains were all obtained from the same sample, sequenced in a study of T cells in Graves' hyperthyroidism and ophthalmopathy. There were TCR beta CDR3 regions amplified from RNA transcripts. When the TCR CDR3 underwent first-round RT-PCR, the HTBI primer set was used. TCRdb reanalysed the multiplex PCR reads using MiXCR and keeps one entry per CDR3 protein. The table lists almost 350,000 distinct CDR3 sequences, 15% to 20% of them singletons. Sequenced input: blood. The receptors were gathered from a woman aged 35 to 49 with Graves' ophthalmopathy.

The chain combines TRBV19 with TRBJ2-7, with 8 bases lining up with TRBD2. Germline V gives CDR1 LNHDA, CDR2 SQIVND (reference sequence). The CDR3 runs to 11 residues. V lost 7 bases and J lost 12; bases outside the gene matches: 8. The CDR3: CASTLGRGGYF. The CDR3 DNA reads as TGTGCCAGTACCCTCGGACGGGGGGGGTACTTC. The whole variable domain, remainder taken from reference TRBV19 and TRBJ2-7, is DGGITQSPKYLFRKEGQNVTLSCEQNLNHDAMYWYRQDPGQGLRLIYYSQIVNDFQKGDIAEGYSVSREKKESFPLTVTSAQKNPTAFYLCASTLGRGGYFGPGTRLTVT.

This clonotype was observed many times. V and J are TRBV29-1 and TRBJ2-7; 9 nucleotides align to TRBD1. The length of the CDR3 is 14 residues. CDR1 and CDR2 from the germline V gene are SQVTM and ANQGSEA. V trimming: 3 bases; J trimming: 5 bases; junction bases outside the gene matches: 8. Here the CDR3 DNA reads TGCAGCGTTGATGTTGCGGGACAGGGCAACGAGCAGTACTTC. This translates into CSVDVAGQGNEQYF.

Points on this clonotype: One base away lies a much larger clone, so this may be a sequencing read error. The V call is TRBV7-1, the J call TRBJ1-3; a possible D gene is TRBD1 (5 bases). TRBV7-1 is placed among ORFs of uncertain function. Deletions cut 11 bases from V and 1 base from J, with 27 bases between. This CDR3 is built from 18 residues. This chain's CDR3 is CAWSSRGIDAVSGNTIYF. CDR3 bases: TGTGCCTGGAGCTCAAGGGGTATTGACGCCGTTTCTGGAAACACCATATATTTT.

At least ten counts were recorded for this clonotype. The rearrangement links TRBV12-3 or TRBV12-4 to TRBJ2-2, with D possibly being TRBD1 or TRBD2 (5 bases each). V dropped 2 bases and J dropped 6 bases, with 13 bases sitting between them. The CDR3 spans 15 residues. CDR3 DNA sequence: TGTGCCAGCAGTTTATTCGGGGACGGGGCCGGGGAGCTGTTTTTT. It encodes CASSLFGDGAGELFF.

This clonotype was picked up many times. A much larger clone is a single base away; this may be a read error. This sequence joins TRBV28 and TRBJ1-5; the D is unclear. V lost 4 bases and J lost 2, with 6 bases in between. Germline CDR1 is MDHEN and CDR2 is SYDVKM. The CDR3 is 13 amino acids. This CDR3 is CASSSQRNQPQHF. In DNA form, the CDR3 reads TGTGCCAGCAGTTCGCAACGCAATCAGCCCCAGCATTTT. Full variable domain (outside the CDR3, taken from reference TRBV28 and TRBJ1-5): DVKVTQSSRYLVKRTGEKVFLECVQDMDHENMFWYRQDPGLGLRLIYFSYDVKMKEKGDIPEGYSVSREKKERFSLILESASTNQTSMYLCASSSQRNQPQHFGDGTRLSIL.

The sample holds many counts of this clonotype. The CDR3 is CASSLKSLARLNTEAFF. In nucleotides, the CDR3 is TGTGCCAGCAGCTTAAAATCCCTGGCAAGACTGAACACTGAAGCTTTCTTT. The chain carries TRBV11-2 and TRBJ1-1; D gene uncertain. The germline gives CDR1 SGHAT, CDR2 FQNNGV. CDR3 size: 17 residues. With 2 bases removed from V and 0 bases from J, the gap between germline ends came to 16 bases.

The chain has TRBV30 and TRBJ1-5; tentative D call: TRBD1 (5 bases). Germline-derived CDR1 and CDR2 are GTSNPN and SVGIG (reference sequence). This CDR3 has 11 residues. The ends were cut back, 3 bases at V and 5 bases at J, with 5 bases in the middle. CDR3 nucleotide sequence: TGTGCCTGGAGCAGGGATCAGCCCCAGCATTTT. Protein: CAWSRDQPQHF.

This clonotype was detected ten times or more. V is TRBV30 and J is TRBJ1-2; D call uncertain. V lost 4 bases and J lost 4, with 10 bases in between. CDR3 length equals 12 residues. Germline-derived CDR1 and CDR2 are GTSNPN and SVGIG (reference sequence). For the CDR3, the DNA is TGTGCCTGGACAGGCACCTCCTATGGCTACACCTTC. Protein sequence: CAWTGTSYGYTF.

This chain links TRBV15 with TRBJ2-7, with a tentative D call TRBD1 (6 bases). This CDR3 has 14 amino acids. Germline V gives CDR1 LNHNV, CDR2 YYDKDF (reference sequence). The V end was cut by 0 bases, the J end by 6 bases, with 12 bases between. The CDR3 loop is CATSRDLQGTEQYF. The CDR3 DNA reads TGTGCCACCAGCAGAGACCTACAGGGTACCGAGCAGTACTTC.

This clonotype was found many times. The chain has TRBV19 and TRBJ2-3, with D perhaps matching TRBD1 or TRBD2 (5 bases each). The CDR3 has 15 amino acids. Germline V gives CDR1 LNHDA, CDR2 SQIVND (reference sequence). The V end lost 7 bases, the J end lost 2 bases, and 16 bases lay between the germline ends. For the CDR3, the DNA is TGTGCCAGTACTAGTTTCGGGACCTACACAGATACGCAGTATTTT. Translation gives CASTSFGTYTDTQYF.

The genes are TRBV19 and TRBJ2-7; D ambiguous. The CDR3 runs 13 residues. The V and J ends lost 6 bases and 9 bases respectively, with 18 bases between them. In germline, CDR1 is LNHDA, CDR2 SQIVND (reference sequence). CDR3 coding DNA: TGTGCCAGTAGCACCCCCGGACCCGCGACGCAGTACTTC. Its protein product is CASSTPGPATQYF.

This clonotype was observed a few times. This chain uses TRBV7-8 with TRBJ2-7, with 11 bases lining up with TRBD1. The CDR3 loop spans 15 amino acids. V lost 2 bases and J lost 5; bases outside the gene matches: 5. Germline V lookup: CDR1 SGHVS, CDR2 FQNEAQ. This chain's CDR3 is CASSLSGTGGDEQYF. As DNA, the CDR3 is TGTGCCAGCAGCTTATCCGGGACAGGGGGGGACGAGCAGTACTTC.

The chain joins TRBV15 to TRBJ2-7; D uncertain. CDR1 and CDR2 from the germline V gene are LNHNV and YYDKDF (reference sequence). Deletions cut 0 bases from V and 0 bases from J, with 15 bases between. CDR3 length: 17 residues. The CDR3 sequence: CATSRDVNRFPSYEQYF. In nucleotides, the CDR3 is TGTGCCACCAGCAGAGATGTAAACCGATTCCCCTCCTACGAGCAGTACTTC.

This clonotype was picked up many times. This chain connects TRBV20-1 to TRBJ1-5; 8 bases line up with TRBD1. Trimming at V came to 3 bases and at J to 7 bases, leaving 8 bases not matched to a gene. The CDR3 consists of 14 residues. CDR1 and CDR2 (germline): DFQATT, SNEGSKA (reference sequence). The CDR3 sequence: CSASRGQADQPQHF. For the CDR3, the DNA is TGCAGTGCTAGCCGGGGACAGGCGGACCAGCCCCAGCATTTT.

V is TRBV20-1 and J is TRBJ1-6; no definite D call. The CDR3 totals 12 residues. Germline loops: CDR1 DFQATT, CDR2 SNEGSKA (reference sequence). The ends were cut back, 8 bases at V and 7 bases at J, with 12 bases in the middle. The CDR3 spells CSTHGRNSPLHF. The DNA of the CDR3 is TGCAGTACGCATGGCAGAAATTCACCCCTCCACTTT.

This clonotype has at least ten counts. This chain joins TRBV6-5 and TRBJ1-5; TRBD1 might be the D (6 bases). CDR1 is MNHEY, CDR2 SVGAGI, per germline. The CDR3 runs to 15 residues. Trimming left V 6 bases short and J 2 bases short, with 14 bases between. DNA for the CDR3: TGTGCCAGCAGCTCAGGGGCTCTTGGCAATCAGCCCCAGCATTTT. This codes for CASSSGALGNQPQHF.

V is TRBV30 and J is TRBJ2-7, with D hard to call. Germline loops: CDR1 GTSNPN, CDR2 SVGIG (reference sequence). Trimming removed 2 bases from V and 2 bases from J, with 13 bases in between. CDR3 length: 14 amino acids. The CDR3 loop reads CAWSPPPGTYEQYF. Written as DNA, the CDR3 is TGTGCCTGGAGTCCCCCCCCTGGGACCTACGAGCAGTACTTC.

This clonotype was seen many times. The CDR3 DNA sequence: TGCAGCGTTGTTCCTCGGCTATACGACACTGAAGCTTTCTTT. It yields the protein CSVVPRLYDTEAFF. This chain joins TRBV29-1 and TRBJ1-1; the D is unclear. The V gene's germline CDR1 is SQVTM and CDR2 ANQGSEA. CDR3 length: 14 amino acids. V lost 4 bases and J lost 3, with 15 bases in between.

This clonotype showed up many times. This sequence joins TRBV9 and TRBJ1-1; no firm D call. Germline CDR1 reads SGDLS; CDR2 reads YYNGEE. This CDR3 is built from 15 residues. Trimming took 0 bases from V and 1 from J, leaving 10 bases between them. CDR3 region: CASSVVPGRNTEAFF. Written as DNA, the CDR3 is TGTGCCAGCAGCGTAGTCCCGGGAAGGAACACTGAAGCTTTCTTT. The variable domain in full, with the rest retrieved from reference TRBV9 and TRBJ1-1, is DSGVTQTPKHLITATGQRVTLRCSPRSGDLSVYWYQQSLDQGLQFLIQYYNGEERAKGNILERFSAQQFPDLHSELNLSSLELGDSALYFCASSVVPGRNTEAFFGQGTRLTVV.

This clonotype was seen ten or more times. This chain joins TRBV5-1 and TRBJ2-5, with 8 nucleotides matching TRBD2. The CDR3 sequence is 15 residues long. Germline lookup yields CDR1 SGHRS and CDR2 YFSETQ. Trimming removed 0 bases from V and 4 bases from J; junction bases left unmatched: 5. The CDR3 bases are TGCGCCAGCAGCTTGGCGGCGGGAGGAACAGAGACCCAGTACTTC. Translated, it gives CASSLAAGGTETQYF.

The gene calls are TRBV2 and TRBJ2-7, with a tentative D call TRBD1 (5 bases). V lost 7 bases, J lost 0 bases, and 13 bases lay in between. The V gene's germline CDR1 is SNHLY and CDR2 FYNNEI. This CDR3 comprises 14 residues. The CDR3 region is CASKSDRSSYEQYF. DNA for the CDR3: TGTGCCAGCAAGAGTGACAGAAGCTCCTACGAGCAGTACTTC.

This clonotype was recorded many times. This chain links TRBV5-6 with TRBJ2-2, with D tentatively TRBD1 (5 bases). The CDR3 length is 16 residues. CDR1 and CDR2 (germline): SGHDT, YYEEEE. V lost 1 base and J 5 bases, leaving 15 bases between the germline ends. CDR3 nucleotide sequence: TGTGCCAGCAGCTTGTTTAGGGGAACGGTGACCGGGGAGCTGTTTTTT. Amino acids: CASSLFRGTVTGELFF.

This clonotype was detected many times. The V gene is TRBV7-9, the J gene TRBJ2-5; D perhaps matches TRBD2 (7 bases). The CDR3 loop spans 12 amino acids. The germline CDR1 and CDR2 sequences are SEHNR and FQNEAQ (reference sequence). The CDR3 sequence: CAGGGAQETQYF. The CDR3 DNA follows: TGTGCAGGAGGGGGGGCCCAAGAGACCCAGTACTTC.